A selection of T cell receptor beta chains follows, all from one sample in a study of CD8+ T cells in alopecia areata. The method was immunoSEQ multiplex PCR; TCRdb's version includes in-frame clones alone and lacks a portion of them. The table records over 150,000 clones, roughly 53% of them present only once. The source was CD8+ T cells sorted from blood, collected at week 24, from a patient treated with tofacitinib. These receptors originate from a human donor with alopecia areata. CDR3s include the opening cysteine and the closing phenylalanine or tryptophan. A D gene is named only where the DNA matches it firmly. Some rows have no size entry. The others give once, few or many, or a class for an expanded clone.

d_call clone_size j_call v_call cdr3_aa cdr3_nt
. . TRBJ2-5 TRBV7-3 CASSLGSQETQYF TGTGCCAGCAGTTTAGGATCCCAAGAGACCCAGTACTTC
. once TRBJ2-1 TRBV30 CAWSPGQGPNEQFF TGTGCCTGGAGCCCGGGCCAAGGACCCAATGAGCAGTTCTTC
. . TRBJ2-6 TRBV7-8 CASSFPRSIAGANVLTF TGTGCCAGCAGCTTCCCCAGGTCTATTGCTGGGGCCAACGTCCTGACTTTC
. . TRBJ2-6 TRBV13 CASTSGAGANVLTF TGTGCCAGCACCTCGGGGGCTGGGGCCAACGTCCTGACTTTC
TRBD1 once TRBJ1-2 TRBV30 CAWSAASGGGYTF TGTGCCTGGAGTGCGGCATCAGGGGGTGGCTACACCTTC
. few TRBJ2-1 TRBV27 CASSLWGTSSYNEQFF TGTGCCAGCAGTTTATGGGGCACCAGCTCCTACAATGAGCAGTTCTTC
. . TRBJ1-2 TRBV13 CASGLGDGYTF TGTGCCAGCGGTTTAGGGGATGGCTACACCTTC
. . TRBJ1-1 TRBV30 CAWSVVSNTEAFF TGTGCCTGGAGTGTAGTCTCGAACACTGAAGCTTTCTTT
TRBD1 . TRBJ2-7 TRBV4-3 CASSQYRGTYEQYF TGCGCCAGCAGCCAATACAGGGGGACCTACGAGCAGTACTTC
. once TRBJ1-6 TRBV30 CAWKKDNNSPLHF TGTGCCTGGAAGAAGGACAATAATTCACCCCTCCACTTT
. . TRBJ1-1 TRBV6-1 CASSESELNREGPEGGFF TGTGCCAGCAGTGAATCTGAGCTAAACAGGGAAGGGCCGGAGGGGGGTTTCTTT
. few TRBJ1-1 TRBV4-1 CASSHGGRKAFF TGCGCCAGCAGCCACGGAGGGAGGAAAGCTTTCTTT
. few TRBJ1-5 TRBV7-2 CASSLGRRQGRNQPQHF TGTGCCAGCAGCTTAGGTCGGAGGCAGGGTCGGAATCAGCCCCAGCATTTT
. . TRBJ1-1 TRBV30 CAWREQGRGTEAFF TGTGCCTGGAGAGAACAGGGTCGGGGCACTGAAGCTTTCTTT
. few TRBJ2-3 TRBV10-3 CAIRGSTDTQYF TGTGCCATCAGAGGTAGCACAGATACGCAGTATTTT
. . TRBJ2-2 TRBV4-3 CASSQEATANTGELFF TGCGCCAGCAGCCAAGAGGCGACAGCGAACACCGGGGAGCTGTTTTTT
TRBD1 few TRBJ2-1 TRBV2 CASRPGQIHNEQFF TGTGCCAGTAGACCGGGACAGATCCACAATGAGCAGTTCTTC
TRBD1 once TRBJ2-7 TRBV7-2 CASSSAYRGTYEQYF TGTGCCAGCAGCTCAGCTTACAGGGGCACCTACGAGCAGTACTTC
. . TRBJ1-2 TRBV30 CAWSGQVGSIGYTF TGTGCCTGGAGTGGACAGGTGGGGTCAATCGGCTACACCTTC
. once TRBJ2-2 TRBV6-5 CASSYSTTTGELFF TGTGCCAGCAGTTACTCAACTACCACCGGGGAGCTGTTTTTT
TRBD2 . TRBJ2-7 TRBV4-2 CASSSSSGGSYEQYF TGTGCCAGCAGCTCCAGTAGCGGGGGCTCCTACGAGCAGTACTTC
. few TRBJ2-3 TRBV9 CASSVVQVTDTQYF TGTGCCAGCAGCGTAGTCCAGGTAACAGATACGCAGTATTTT
. once TRBJ1-1 TRBV25-1 CASGEDTEAFF TGTGCCAGCGGGGAGGACACTGAAGCTTTCTTT
. few TRBJ2-2 TRBV13 CASSIRSDYILTGELFF TGTGCCAGCAGCATTAGATCGGACTACATCCTCACCGGGGAGCTGTTTTTT
. . TRBJ1-1 TRBV13 CASSLITHNTEAFF TGTGCCAGCAGCTTAATTACACATAACACTGAAGCTTTCTTT
. few TRBJ2-5 TRBV27 CASSPLSREQETQYF TGTGCCAGCAGCCCTCTCAGCAGGGAGCAAGAGACCCAGTACTTC
TRBD2 . TRBJ2-1 TRBV29-1 CSVEGASGGNNEQFF TGCAGCGTTGAAGGGGCTAGCGGGGGTAACAATGAGCAGTTCTTC
. few TRBJ2-2 TRBV4-1 CASSQAGSGELFF TGCGCCAGCAGCCAAGCGGGTTCCGGGGAGCTGTTTTTT
. few TRBJ1-6 TRBV7-9 CASSSGGANSPLHF TGTGCCAGCAGCTCCGGGGGCGCGAATTCACCCCTCCACTTT
TRBD1 . TRBJ1-4 TRBV30 CAHHSDRGDEKLFF TGTGCCCATCATTCGGACAGGGGGGATGAAAAACTGTTTTTT
. few TRBJ1-1 TRBV30 CAWSVSSNTEAFF TGTGCCTGGAGTGTGTCTTCGAACACTGAAGCTTTCTTT